These 21 T cell receptor beta chains were all obtained from the same sample, sequenced in a study of blood T cell repertoires in COVID-19. Assay used: immunoSEQ multiplex PCR; TCRdb lists only in-frame clones, some missing. The data show around 260,000 clones, around 90% seen once. Sequenced material: PBMCs or T cells enriched from blood (not recorded which). The source is a woman aged 25 to 39 who had recovered from COVID-19.

The V gene is TRBV24-1, the J gene TRBJ2-3, with TRBD1 as a possible D gene (5 bases). CDR1 and CDR2 from the germline V gene are KGHDR and SFDVKD. This CDR3 has 14 amino acids. Trimming pared 5 bases from V and 2 bases from J, leaving 10 bases between. CDR3 sequence reads: CATSGTPHTDTQYF. The CDR3 DNA follows: TGTGCCACCAGTGGGACACCTCACACAGATACGCAGTATTTT.

The rearrangement links TRBV19 to TRBJ2-1; D remains ambiguous. This CDR3 comprises 13 residues. Per germline, CDR1 LNHDA and CDR2 SQIVND (reference sequence). V was trimmed by 5 bases and J by 6 bases, leaving 11 bases between them. In nucleotides, the CDR3 is TGTGCCAGTAGTCTGGTATCCAGCAATGAGCAGTTCTTC. This sequence encodes CASSLVSSNEQFF.

In this sample, this clone turned up a few times. This chain connects TRBV20-1 to TRBJ2-6, with D possibly matching TRBD2 (5 bases). Germline V gives CDR1 DFQATT, CDR2 SNEGSKA (reference sequence). This CDR3 has 14 residues. Trimming removed 3 bases at V and 0 bases at J, with 6 bases between. CDR3 in DNA: TGCAGTGCTAGTCGGGGCTCTGGGGCCAACGTCCTGACTTTC. This codes for CSASRGSGANVLTF.

This sequence joins TRBV6-6 and TRBJ2-7; 9 bases agree with TRBD2. Per germline, CDR1 MNHNY and CDR2 SVGAGI (reference sequence). The CDR3 covers 14 residues. V trimming: 6 bases; J trimming: 2 bases; junction bases outside the gene matches: 5. CDR3 amino acids: CASSAGLAPYEQYF. The CDR3 bases are TGTGCCAGCAGCGCGGGACTAGCTCCCTACGAGCAGTACTTC.

The V call is TRBV27, the J call TRBJ2-1; 8 nucleotides agree with TRBD2. Germline loops: CDR1 MNHEY, CDR2 SMNVEV (reference sequence). Trimming removed 7 bases from V and 7 bases from J; junction bases left unmatched: 18. CDR3 size: 17 residues. The CDR3 here is CASNIGSTGGRRNEQFF. As DNA, the CDR3 is TGTGCCAGCAACATTGGATCAACGGGAGGGCGGAGGAATGAGCAGTTCTTC.

The genes are TRBV6-5 and TRBJ2-7, with 12 bases matching TRBD2. Germline V gene lookup returns CDR1 MNHEY and CDR2 SVGAGI. The CDR3 loop spans 15 amino acids. J gave up 1 base and V 6 bases, and 4 bases lay outside the gene matches. The CDR3 nucleotides read TGTGCCAGCAGCCCCCTAGCGGGAGGGTCCTACGAGCAGTACTTC. Residues: CASSPLAGGSYEQYF.

This clone was recorded once. This chain's CDR3 is CASSFSGQSTGYTF. Here the CDR3 DNA reads TGTGCCAGCAGCTTTTCGGGACAGAGTACTGGCTACACCTTC. The J gene is TRBJ1-2, the V gene TRBV5-8; 7 positions match TRBD1. The ends lost 2 bases at V and 7 bases at J; junction bases unmatched: 8. The CDR3 runs 14 residues. Germline CDR1 and CDR2: SGHTS and YDEGEE.

This clone was seen more than once but under ten times. CDR3 coding DNA: TGTGCCAGCAGTTTCGACAGGGGGGCAGATACGCAGTATTTT. Translated, it gives CASSFDRGADTQYF. This chain joins TRBV6-2 or TRBV6-3 and TRBJ2-3; TRBD1 matches at 9 bases. The V and J ends lost 4 bases and 4 bases, in that order; junction bases with no gene match: 3. The CDR3 length is 14 residues. Germline V gives CDR1 MNHEY, CDR2 SVGEGT.

This chain links TRBV27 with TRBJ2-3; a weak D match, TRBD1 (6 bases). The CDR3 length is 19 residues. Germline lookup yields CDR1 MNHEY and CDR2 SMNVEV (reference sequence). The V and J ends lost 6 bases and 1 base respectively, with 26 bases between them. The DNA for the CDR3 is TGTGCCAGCAGCCTAACTACAGGGAGCTACGGTGTCCGCACAGATACGCAGTATTTT. Translation gives CASSLTTGSYGVRTDTQYF.

This sequence joins TRBV9 and TRBJ2-7, with 7 bases that match TRBD2. Germline lookup yields CDR1 SGDLS and CDR2 YYNGEE. With 1 base clipped from V and 3 bases from J, the junction kept 7 bases outside the gene matches. The CDR3 covers 15 residues. The CDR3 sequence is CASSVLAEPYYEQYF. CDR3 DNA sequence: TGTGCCAGCAGCGTACTAGCGGAACCTTACTACGAGCAGTACTTC.

The genes are TRBV7-2 and TRBJ1-4, with D uncertain. CDR3 length: 14 residues. CDR1 SGHTA and CDR2 FQGNSA come from the germline V gene. V lost 4 bases, J lost 2 bases, and 8 bases lay in between. In DNA form, the CDR3 reads TGTGCCAGCAGCTCGAGTTTCACTAATGAAAAACTGTTTTTT. The encoded protein is CASSSSFTNEKLFF.

The chain uses TRBV30 and TRBJ1-5; possibly TRBD1 for D (5 bases). The CDR3 runs 17 residues. Trimming cost V 1 base and J 0 bases, with 16 bases left between them. Germline assignment: CDR1 GTSNPN and CDR2 SVGIG (reference sequence). The CDR3 sequence is CAWSAGGVHDSNQPQHF. DNA of the CDR3: TGTGCCTGGAGTGCCGGGGGGGTTCACGATAGCAATCAGCCCCAGCATTTT.

This clone was observed once. This chain connects TRBV19 to TRBJ1-1; D unresolved. The CDR3 spans 12 residues. Germline values: CDR1 LNHDA, CDR2 SQIVND (reference sequence). The V end lost 5 bases, the J end lost 4 bases, and 8 bases lay between the germline ends. Here the CDR3 reads CASSPQATEAFF. The DNA for the CDR3 is TGTGCCAGTAGTCCGCAGGCCACTGAAGCTTTCTTT. The variable domain in full, with the rest retrieved from reference TRBV19 and TRBJ1-1, is DGGITQSPKYLFRKEGQNVTLSCEQNLNHDAMYWYRQDPGQGLRLIYYSQIVNDFQKGDIAEGYSVSREKKESFPLTVTSAQKNPTAFYLCASSPQATEAFFGQGTRLTVV.

The chain has TRBV5-1 and TRBJ2-5, with a weak D call TRBD1 (6 bases). There are 14 residues in the CDR3. CDR1 and CDR2 (germline): SGHRS, YFSETQ. V lost 2 bases and J 2 bases, leaving 10 bases between the germline ends. This CDR3 is CASSFTDRQETQYF. The CDR3 DNA reads as TGCGCCAGCAGCTTTACCGACAGGCAAGAGACCCAGTACTTC.

This CDR3 reads CASSENRQAVETQYF. CDR3 sequence (DNA): TGTGCCAGCAGCGAAAACAGACAAGCGGTAGAGACCCAGTACTTC. The genes are TRBV7-2 and TRBJ2-5; a possible D gene is TRBD2 (5 bases). Deletions cut 5 bases from V and 4 bases from J, with 17 bases between. CDR1 SGHTA and CDR2 FQGNSA come from the germline V gene. The CDR3 runs 15 residues.

This clone has only a few counts. The J gene is TRBJ2-6, the V gene TRBV28; 8 bases map to TRBD1. CDR3 length equals 16 residues. Germline V gives CDR1 MDHEN, CDR2 SYDVKM. The CDR3 spells CGATQGAVSGANVLTF. CDR3 nucleotide sequence: TGTGGGGCAACCCAGGGGGCCGTTTCTGGGGCCAACGTCCTGACTTTC.

The chain recombines TRBV23-1 with TRBJ1-6, with a tentative D call TRBD1 (6 bases). TRBV23-1 is classed as an ORF, of uncertain function. The CDR3 totals 18 residues. V dropped 8 bases and J dropped 1 base, with 21 bases sitting between them. CDR3: CASPLRGRYRSYNSPLHF. The CDR3 nucleotides are TGCGCCAGCCCCCTCAGGGGAAGGTATAGGTCCTATAATTCACCCCTCCACTTT.

This clone was observed once. V is TRBV5-6 and J is TRBJ2-7; 7 nucleotides align to TRBD1. This CDR3 comprises 15 residues. V was pared by 6 bases and J by 0 bases, with 9 bases of the junction left unmatched. Germline CDR1 reads SGHDT; CDR2 reads YYEEEE. CDR3 nucleotide sequence: TGTGCCAGCACCCTCAGATGGGACAGCTCCTACGAGCAGTACTTC. Encoded protein: CASTLRWDSSYEQYF.

The gene calls are TRBV7-9 and TRBJ2-2; no clear D gene. CDR1 and CDR2 from the germline V gene are SEHNR and FQNEAQ (reference sequence). The CDR3 contains 15 residues. V gave up 1 base and J gave up 7 bases, with 13 bases separating them. CDR3 bases: TGTGCCAGCAGCTTAGAGCTAAGAGAGGTCGGGGAGCTGTTTTTT. It encodes CASSLELREVGELFF.

This clone has a handful of counts. The V call is TRBV18, the J call TRBJ1-1; no reliable D call. Germline V CDR1 and CDR2: KGHSH, LQKENI. The CDR3 is 15 amino acids. Trimming took off 0 bases at V and 5 bases at J, with 13 bases between the two ends. In DNA, the CDR3 is TGTGCCAGCTCACCACCGGGCCTTGGAGGTACTGAAGCTTTCTTT. It is translated as CASSPPGLGGTEAFF.

The CDR3 sequence: CASSLNGWIAGGYNEQFF. The CDR3 DNA follows: TGTGCCAGCAGCTTAAACGGGTGGATAGCGGGAGGCTACAATGAGCAGTTCTTC. This chain joins TRBV7-3 and TRBJ2-1, with TRBD2 identical over 10 bases. In germline, CDR1 is SGHTA, CDR2 FQGTGA. This CDR3 region has 18 residues. Unmatched junction bases numbered 9, after V lost 1 base and J lost 3 bases.